This T cell receptor (beta chain) was documented in a study of graft-versus-host responses after intestinal transplantation. The germline gives CDR1 MNHNS, CDR2 SASEGT. The CDR3 covers 14 residues. The ends lost 4 bases at V and 3 bases at J; junction bases unmatched: 6. In the case of this clone: As yet, its antigen is unknown.

Assay used: immunoSEQ multiplex PCR; TCRdb lists only in-frame clones, some missing. The sample lists about 120,000 clones, over 85% occurring once. This sequence originates from a human donor who received an intestinal transplant. The rearrangement joins TRBV6-1 to TRBJ2-7; 7 bases are shared with TRBD2. This specimen consisted of unstimulated CD4+ T cells sorted from spleen or lymph node cells, obtained before intestinal transplant. CDR3 DNA sequence: TGTGCCAGCAGTGGTAGCGGGCGTTACTACGAGCAGTACTTC. Translating it yields CASSGSGRYYEQYF.